This entry lists 21 T cell receptor beta chains sequenced from one sample in a study of tumor and adjacent non-tumor tissue in lung cancer. A modified ARM-PCR protocol with three rounds of nested PCR amplified TCRbeta. Each CDR3 protein gets one entry after TCRdb re-called the multiplex PCR reads with MiXCR. The sample has approximately 66,000 distinct CDR3 sequences; around 64% are singletons. No cell sorting was done before RNA was extracted from the tissue. This non-tumor lung sample came from over 3 cm beyond the tumor edge. Sequencing input: distant non-tumor lung tissue. These receptors were obtained from a man in his 70s with non-small cell lung cancer.

This clonotype has a handful of counts. The chain joins TRBV20-1 to TRBJ1-5; D is uncertain. V was cut by 2 bases and J by 0 bases, with 8 bases left in between. The CDR3 has 14 residues. Looked up from germline, CDR1 is DFQATT and CDR2 is SNEGSKA (reference sequence). CDR3 sequence (DNA): TGCAGTGCTAGACCGGGGAATAGCAATCAGCCCCAGCATTTT. Translated, it gives CSARPGNSNQPQHF.

The sample holds one count of this clonotype. V usage is TRBV7-8 and J usage is TRBJ2-2; TRBD2 is a possible D gene (6 bases). This CDR3 has 14 residues. Per germline, CDR1 SGHVS and CDR2 FQNEAQ. The germline V and J ends were trimmed by 9 bases and 14 bases, with 25 bases remaining between them. CDR3 loop: CASTVSSASMELFF. In DNA, the CDR3 is TGTGCCAGTACCGTATCTAGCGCAAGCATGGAACTGTTTTTT.

This clonotype was counted only a few times. The chain has TRBV20-1 and TRBJ2-5; D gene unclear. This CDR3 is 12 amino acids long. Looked up from germline, CDR1 is DFQATT and CDR2 is SNEGSKA (reference sequence). Trimming stripped 7 bases from V and 5 bases from J, with 14 bases between. The CDR3 sequence: CSVLTRWETQYF. CDR3 nucleotide sequence: TGCAGTGTCCTGACTCGTTGGGAGACCCAGTACTTC.

On this clonotype: One end of the junction varies from germline; a read error may be responsible. The chain has TRBV13 and TRBJ1-2; D ambiguous. This CDR3 has 16 amino acids. The germline gives CDR1 PRHDT, CDR2 FYEKMQ (reference sequence). The CDR3 DNA sequence: TGTGCCAGCAGCTTACGGTATCACATGGATTTAGATGGCTGCACCTTC. Amino acid sequence: CASSLRYHMDLDGCTF.

A note on this clonotype: The junction does not match germline at one end; this may be a read error. This chain connects TRBV29-1 to TRBJ2-5; D remains unclear. This CDR3 has 13 residues. Looked up from germline, CDR1 is SQVTM and CDR2 is ANQGSEA. CDR3 DNA: TGCAGCGTCGCAGGTGGAATGAAAGAGGCCCAATACTTC. Its protein product is CSVAGGMKEAQYF.

This clonotype is labeled medium-sized (0.01 to 0.1%). J is TRBJ2-5 and V is TRBV11-2; 9 nucleotides match TRBD1. Losses at the gene ends were 1 base for V and 4 bases for J; bases not matched to a gene: 4. Germline CDR1 is SGHAT and CDR2 is FQNNGV. The CDR3 is 15 amino acids. The CDR3 coding sequence is TGTGCCAGCAGCTTAGTAGGACAGGGGACAGAGACCCAGTACTTC. Encoded protein: CASSLVGQGTETQYF.

As for this clonotype: Since a much larger clone is just one base distant, this may be a read error. The rearrangement uses TRBV14 and TRBJ2-7, with 13 bases lining up with TRBD2. There are 17 residues in the CDR3. Germline CDR1 SGHDN, CDR2 FVKESK. The DNA of the CDR3 is TGTGCCAGCAGCCAAGATTCCCGGACTAGCGGGAGCTACGAGCAGTGCTTC. It codes for CASSQDSRTSGSYEQCF.

The chain employs TRBV29-1 and TRBJ2-5; either TRBD1 or TRBD2 may supply D (5 bases each). CDR1 is SQVTM and CDR2 is ANQGSEA in the germline V gene. Trimming removed 8 bases at V and 4 bases at J, with 14 bases between. The CDR3 is 12 amino acids. Written as DNA, the CDR3 is TGCAGCTTAGATAGGGGAGTAGAGACCCAGTACTTC. This sequence encodes CSLDRGVETQYF. The variable domain in full, with the rest retrieved from reference TRBV29-1 and TRBJ2-5, is SAVISQKPSRDICQRGTSLTIQCQVDSQVTMMFWYRQQPGQSLTLIATANQGSEATYESGFVIDKFPISRPNLTFSTLTVSNMSPEDSSIYLCSLDRGVETQYFGPGTRLLVL.

This clonotype was counted at least ten times. The gene calls are TRBV10-2 and TRBJ2-5; D is ambiguous. The CDR3 length is 14 residues. Germline V gene lookup returns CDR1 WSHSY and CDR2 SAAADI. V lost 3 bases, J lost 4 bases, and 12 bases lay in between. The CDR3: CASSDVGMGETQYF. Here the CDR3 DNA reads TGCGCCAGCAGTGATGTTGGGATGGGAGAGACCCAGTACTTC.

The rearrangement uses TRBV28 and TRBJ2-5; 7 bases map to TRBD1. The CDR3 runs 15 residues. Per the germline V gene, CDR1 is MDHEN and CDR2 is SYDVKM. The V gene end was trimmed by 5 bases and the J gene end by 10 bases; junction bases not matched to a gene: 16. The CDR3 DNA follows: TGTGCCAGCAGTGAGGACAGGTCACTTCCAGGGGTCCAGTACTTC. Translating gives CASSEDRSLPGVQYF.

In the case of this clonotype: A much larger clone lies a single base off, so this may be a read error. This chain uses TRBV30 with TRBJ1-2; D might be TRBD1 (5 bases). From germline, CDR1 is GTSNPN and CDR2 SVGIG (reference sequence). Trimming left V 0 bases short and J 4 bases short, with 15 bases between. This CDR3 is 15 amino acids long. CDR3 sequence: CAWSVLEPGAYGYTF. In DNA, the CDR3 is TGTGCCTGGAGTGTACTTGAGCCCGGGGCCTATGGCTACACCTTC.

The rearrangement links TRBV11-2 to TRBJ2-1, with TRBD2 matching over 10 bases. V lost 4 bases to trimming and J lost 7 bases; unmatched junction nucleotides: 16. The CDR3 loop spans 18 amino acids. Per the germline V gene, CDR1 is SGHAT and CDR2 is FQNNGV. The CDR3 loop reads CASSYRPAGTSVNNEQFF. DNA of the CDR3: TGTGCCAGCAGCTACCGGCCGGCCGGGACTAGCGTGAATAATGAGCAGTTCTTC.

This clonotype was detected a few times. A much bigger clone sits one base away, suggesting this may be a read error. The gene calls are TRBV12-3 or TRBV12-4 and TRBJ1-2, with no clear D. The CDR3 contains 13 residues. The CDR3, as DNA: TGTGTCAGCAGTTTTGGGGAAAACTATGGCTACACCTTC. Protein: CVSSFGENYGYTF.

The CDR3 sequence is CASSLRASSYNEQFF. The CDR3 DNA reads TGCGCCAGCAGCTTGAGGGCTAGTTCCTACAATGAGCAGTTCTTC. The J gene is TRBJ2-1, the V gene TRBV5-1; D call uncertain. V lost 1 base, J lost 1 base, and 9 bases lay in between. The CDR3 has 15 amino acids. Looked up from germline, CDR1 is SGHRS and CDR2 is YFSETQ.

Turning to this clonotype: Mismatch with germline at one junction end may stem from a read error. The chain links TRBV29-1 to TRBJ2-2; 9 nucleotides line up with TRBD1. This CDR3 has 15 residues. Germline assignment: CDR1 SQVTM and CDR2 ANQGSEA. The CDR3 region is CSVAGTGTITGELFF. CDR3 DNA sequence: TGCAGCGTTGCTGGGACAGGGACGATCACCGGGGAACTGTTTTTT.

The sample holds a few counts of this clonotype. The J gene is TRBJ2-1, the V gene TRBV20-1; 9 positions agree with TRBD2. V was clipped by 8 bases and J by 7 bases; unmatched bases: 12. The CDR3 extends over 14 amino acids. CDR1 and CDR2 from the germline V gene are DFQATT and SNEGSKA (reference sequence). This CDR3 reads CSTTAGGVRNEQFF. For the CDR3, the DNA is TGCAGTACGACCGCGGGAGGGGTGAGGAATGAGCAGTTCTTC.

In the case of this clonotype: At one of its ends the junction is not consistent with the germline gene, which may arise from a read error. V is TRBV28 and J is TRBJ2-7; no firm D call. This CDR3 comprises 12 residues. Germline CDR1 MDHEN, CDR2 SYDVKM. The CDR3 sequence is CASCFPDWEQYF. In DNA, the CDR3 is TGTGCCAGCTGTTTTCCCGACTGGGAGCAGTACTTC.

Regarding this clonotype: The junction differs from germline at one of its ends, possibly a read error. The chain uses TRBV6-5 and TRBJ2-1, with TRBD2 identical over 13 bases. Germline V gene data show CDR1 as MNHEY and CDR2 as SVGAGI. The CDR3 length is 17 residues. CDR3 region: CVSRRLAGGRSDKEQFF. The CDR3, as DNA: TGTGTCAGCAGACGACTAGCGGGGGGACGATCGGACAAGGAGCAGTTCTTC.

This clonotype was recorded many times. V and J are TRBV7-8 and TRBJ1-1; 10 bases line up with TRBD1. Germline CDR1 reads SGHVS; CDR2 reads FQNEAQ. The CDR3 is 13 amino acids. The V gene end was trimmed by 5 bases and the J gene end by 7 bases; junction bases not matched to a gene: 4. CDR3 in amino acids: CASSGQGGVEAFF. CDR3 sequence (DNA): TGTGCCAGCAGCGGACAGGGGGGCGTTGAAGCTTTCTTT.

About this clonotype: Compared with germline, one end of the junction differs, possibly owing to a read error. J is TRBJ2-1 and V is TRBV6-6, with TRBD2 as a possible D gene (6 bases). CDR3 length: 16 amino acids. In germline, CDR1 is MNHNY, CDR2 SVGAGI (reference sequence). This CDR3 reads CVSSYDLAPNYNEQLF. The CDR3 region has the DNA TGTGTCAGCAGTTACGACCTAGCGCCCAATTACAATGAGCAGCTCTTC.

Points on this clonotype: The junction shows a germline mismatch at one end, possibly a read error. The V and J genes are TRBV6-1 and TRBJ2-5, with TRBD2 matching 13 bases. This CDR3 contains 15 residues. CDR1 and CDR2 (germline): MNHNS, SASEGT. CDR3 coding DNA: TGTGCCAGCAGTCAACTAGCGGGGGGGCCAGAGACACAGTACTTC. Encoded protein: CASSQLAGGPETQYF.